This T cell receptor beta chain was recovered during a study of blood T cell repertoires in COVID-19 (dated by TCRdb to 2019 to 2021). In terms of the full investigation: Collaborator samples came from the United States, Italy and Spain and covered acute and convalescent phases of COVID-19. HLA class I and class II types, where available, came from metadata supplied by the sample provider rather than from assay-based typing. Samples were obtained from the ongoing ImmuneRACE study (first 160 participants) and from roughly 1,300 subjects provided by 6 global collaborators. The material from the prospective study consisted of cDNA or gDNA derived from T cells, B-cell-depleted T cells, or PBMCs. The repertoires were released in a freely available public database meant as a resource for research on the immune response to SARS-CoV-2. Nearly every sample came with metadata listing a de-identified subject ID, COVID-19 status, age in years and sex. The dataset comprised deeply sampled blood TCRbeta repertoires from subjects exposed to, actively infected with, or recovered from COVID-19. The full study reports these points: How much clinical and demographic metadata was included differed by source and by participant, and the metadata was provided uncurated.

Enrolling through a virtual design, the prospective study's participants ranged in age from about 18 to 89 years and lived across roughly 23 United States geographic areas. In the prospective study, participants were assigned to cohorts based on the clinical history participants reported in a screening survey and a study questionnaire. Recovered participants in ImmuneRACE Cohort 3 were defined by two consecutive negative NP/OP PCR tests, clearance by a healthcare professional, or resolution of symptoms. Mobile phlebotomists in the prospective study collected whole blood, serum and a nasopharyngeal or oropharyngeal swab from every participant. Participants in the prospective study had the option to provide additional blood draws and questionnaires over an approximately 2-month period. Before DNA extraction, blood samples from the prospective study were shipped at room temperature or frozen. Comment on this clone: Its binding antigen is unknown. Base qualities are missing; no much larger clone stands one base away.

TCRbeta CDR3 regions were amplified from genomic DNA by means of the immunoSEQ Assay, a bias-controlled multiplex PCR. For the original study's pipeline: The number of nucleated cells in each sample was estimated from the amplification of reference gene primers within the assay. To quantify the absolute abundance of each unique TCRbeta CDR3 rearrangement, sequence reads were collapsed and filtered. For each sample, productive Simpson clonality was calculated as the square root of Simpson's diversity index over productive rearrangements. TCRdb limited this immuneACCESS table to in-frame rearrangements with V and J called. A share of clones is missing; checked studies link under half to unresolved V genes, and the rest is unexplained. For V, J and clone size, that table is used; D and trimming come from the DNA. The sample table contains roughly 300,000 clones; only one count was recorded for 75% to 90% of them. About 2.5% of the sample rests with the top ten.

Measured from the cysteine to the phenylalanine, the CDR3 is 14 residues long. Left in the record is the CDR3 DNA by itself, 42 bases read in frame from the first base. V is clipped by 10 bases and J by 2 bases, and the sequence between their germline boundaries is 16 bases long. Reading the germline V gene gives CDR1 MDHEN and CDR2 SYDVKM. The sequence came from a woman aged 45-65 years who had recovered from COVID-19. Input material: PBMCs or T cells enriched from blood (not recorded which). The rearranged chain carries TRBV28 and TRBJ2-3; a tentative D call is TRBD2 (6 bases match). At the DNA level, the sequence is TGTGCCACGCAAAGACTAGTAGACACAGATACGCAGTATTTT. Translated, it reads CATQRLVDTDTQYF.